This T cell receptor (beta chain) was obtained from a study of breast tumors, draining lymph nodes, adjacent tissues. Whole-study results and caveats: Data fit most tumor T cells coming from lymph node, expanding in tumor. Tumor TCR diversity was below lymph nodes but above nontumor tissue. Luminal-like breast cancer showed significantly higher tumor–nontumor repertoire similarity than basal-like.

Samples came from axillary lymph nodes draining the breast cancer. As regards this clonotype: Its antigen remains unidentified. One base away lies a much larger clone, so this may be a sequencing read error.

TCRdb called the multiplex PCR reads again in MiXCR, with one record for every CDR3 protein. The sample holds about 270,000 distinct CDR3 sequences, 30% seen once. The receptor's source is a female donor with breast cancer. Some clones in this sample may be carry-over from other donors' samples. Sample: axillary lymph node tissue.

The CDR3 protein is CASGQWFHGTSGTTDTQYF. In DNA form, the CDR3 reads TGCGCCAGCGGCCAATGGTTCCATGGGACTAGCGGGACGACAGATACGCAGTATTTT. This chain links TRBV4-3 with TRBJ2-3, with 13 bases that match TRBD2. This CDR3 comprises 19 residues. Germline CDR1 is LGHNA and CDR2 is YSLEER.